The clone carrying this T cell receptor beta chain was found many times. The target antigen is unknown. A marrow graft followed busulfan-fludarabine conditioning, with cyclophosphamide on days +3 and +4. The data were produced by immunoSEQ multiplex PCR, yet TCRdb's version contains in-frame clones alone and is incomplete. The sample has over 6,500 clones, none seen only once. The CDR3 loop spans 15 amino acids. Trimming stripped 5 bases from V and 0 bases from J, with 11 bases between. Germline V lookup: CDR1 SGHAT, CDR2 FQNNGV. The data originate from a study of T cells after posttransplantation cyclophosphamide. Findings and caveats of the study: Later post-transplant blood repertoires were often dominated by donor CD8+ memory clones. Skin or GI-infiltrating T cells shared few TRB sequences with blood. After PTCy, TRB diversity resembled that of CNI/methotrexate controls.

The chain couples TRBV11-2 to TRBJ1-3, with a possible D match to TRBD1 (6 bases). The source is a male patient in his late teens or twenties who received an allogeneic stem cell transplant from an unrelated donor, was CMV-positive, and had acute and chronic GVHD. Some T cells may be the graft donor's. The source material was PBMCs, sampled after allogeneic stem cell transplant with posttransplant cyclophosphamide. In DNA form, the CDR3 reads TGTGCCAGCAGCCAGGACAGTCGCTCTGGAAACACCATATATTTT. This codes for CASSQDSRSGNTIYF.